This T cell receptor beta chain was captured by sequencing in a study of neurological immune-mediated disorders. Study-wide findings and caveats: The phylogenetic placement of 18 of 34 multiple sclerosis patients' repertoires in one related-CDR3 cluster constitutes a possible signature. Private repertoires in all groups were suggested, as expanded clones shared no CDR3 amino acid sequences across subjects.

This clonotype appeared many times. Its matching antigen is unknown. Template-switch 5'RACE cDNA synthesis added a 10-nucleotide unique molecular identifier. TCRdb re-analysed the 5' RACE reads in MiXCR, keeping a single row per CDR3 protein. The data contain some 60,000 distinct CDR3 sequences, over 2% of them seen just once; the ten biggest clones take up about 3%. Germline V CDR1 and CDR2: SQVTM, ANQGSEA. V lost 3 bases to trimming and J lost 7 bases, with 21 bases between them. The CDR3 contains 15 residues. The rearrangement uses TRBV29-1 and TRBJ1-1; D is undetermined. The sample consisted of PBMCs. This TCR was recovered from a man between 45 and 60 years old with multiple sclerosis. The DNA of the CDR3 is TGCAGCGTTGACCCCACGTTACAGCGAACCGGTGAAGCTTTCTTT. This sequence encodes CSVDPTLQRTGEAFF.